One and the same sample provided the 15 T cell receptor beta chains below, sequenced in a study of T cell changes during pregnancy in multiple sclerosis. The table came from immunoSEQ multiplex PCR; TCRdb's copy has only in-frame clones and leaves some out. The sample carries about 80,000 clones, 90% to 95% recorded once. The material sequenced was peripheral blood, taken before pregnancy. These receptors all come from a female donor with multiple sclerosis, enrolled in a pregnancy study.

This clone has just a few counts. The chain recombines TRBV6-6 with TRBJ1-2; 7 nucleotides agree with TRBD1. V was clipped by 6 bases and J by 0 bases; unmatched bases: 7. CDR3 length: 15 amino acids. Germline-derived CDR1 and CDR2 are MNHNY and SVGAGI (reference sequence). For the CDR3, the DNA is TGTGCCAGCAGAGAGACAGGGTCAACTAACTATGGCTACACCTTC. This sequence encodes CASRETGSTNYGYTF.

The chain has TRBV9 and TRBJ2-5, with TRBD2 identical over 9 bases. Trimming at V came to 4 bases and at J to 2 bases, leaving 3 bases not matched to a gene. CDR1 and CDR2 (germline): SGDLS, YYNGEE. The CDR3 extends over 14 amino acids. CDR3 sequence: CASSPSGGQETQYF. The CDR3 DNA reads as TGTGCCAGCAGCCCCAGCGGGGGGCAAGAGACCCAGTACTTC. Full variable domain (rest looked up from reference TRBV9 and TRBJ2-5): DSGVTQTPKHLITATGQRVTLRCSPRSGDLSVYWYQQSLDQGLQFLIQYYNGEERAKGNILERFSAQQFPDLHSELNLSSLELGDSALYFCASSPSGGQETQYFGPGTRLLVL.

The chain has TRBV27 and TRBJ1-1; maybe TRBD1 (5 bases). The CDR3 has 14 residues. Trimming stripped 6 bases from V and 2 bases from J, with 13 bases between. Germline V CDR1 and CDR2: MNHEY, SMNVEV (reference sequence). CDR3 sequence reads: CASRPRESNTEAFF. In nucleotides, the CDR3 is TGTGCCAGCAGGCCCAGGGAAAGCAACACTGAAGCTTTCTTT.

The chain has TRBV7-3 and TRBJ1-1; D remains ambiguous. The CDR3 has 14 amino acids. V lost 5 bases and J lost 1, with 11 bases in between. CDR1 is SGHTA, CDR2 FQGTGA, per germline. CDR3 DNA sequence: TGTGCCAGCAGCCCCTTCCACGGGAACACTGAAGCTTTCTTT. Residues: CASSPFHGNTEAFF.

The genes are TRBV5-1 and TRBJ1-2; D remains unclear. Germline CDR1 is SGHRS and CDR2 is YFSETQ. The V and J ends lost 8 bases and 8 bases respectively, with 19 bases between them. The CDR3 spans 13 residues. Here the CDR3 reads CASSLTQRSGYTF. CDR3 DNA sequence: TGCGCCAGTTCACTGACCCAACGGAGCGGCTACACCTTC.

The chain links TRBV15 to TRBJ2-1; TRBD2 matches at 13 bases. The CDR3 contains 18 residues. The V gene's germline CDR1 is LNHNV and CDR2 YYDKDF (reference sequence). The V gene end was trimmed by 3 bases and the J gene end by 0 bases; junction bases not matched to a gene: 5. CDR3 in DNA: TGTGCCACCAGCAGTCGACTAGCGGGGGGCCTCTCCTACAATGAGCAGTTCTTC. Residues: CATSSRLAGGLSYNEQFF.

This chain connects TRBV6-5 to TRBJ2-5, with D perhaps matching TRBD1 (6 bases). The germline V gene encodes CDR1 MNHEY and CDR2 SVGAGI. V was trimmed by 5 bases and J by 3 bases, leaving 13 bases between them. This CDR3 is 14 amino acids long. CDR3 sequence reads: CASSPEAGEETQYF. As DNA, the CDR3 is TGTGCCAGCAGTCCCGAGGCAGGGGAAGAGACCCAGTACTTC.

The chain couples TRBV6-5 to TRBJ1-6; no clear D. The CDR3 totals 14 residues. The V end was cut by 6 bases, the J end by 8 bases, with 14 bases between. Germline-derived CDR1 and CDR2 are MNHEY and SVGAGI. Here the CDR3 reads CASRTGVIHSPLHF. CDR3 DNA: TGTGCCAGCAGAACCGGGGTGATTCATTCACCCCTCCACTTT.

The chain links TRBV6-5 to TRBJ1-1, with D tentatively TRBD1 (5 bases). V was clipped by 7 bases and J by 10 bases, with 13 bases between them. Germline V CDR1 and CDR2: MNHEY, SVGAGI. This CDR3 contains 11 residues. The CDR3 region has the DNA TGTGCCAGCACTGCAGGTGGGGCAGCTTTCTTT. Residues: CASTAGGAAFF.

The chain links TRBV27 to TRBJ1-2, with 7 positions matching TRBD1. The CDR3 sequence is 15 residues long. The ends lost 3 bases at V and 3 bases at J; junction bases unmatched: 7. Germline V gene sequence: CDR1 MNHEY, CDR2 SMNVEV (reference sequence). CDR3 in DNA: TGTGCCAGCAGTTTCGGGGACAGACGAGACTATGGCTACACCTTC. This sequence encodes CASSFGDRRDYGYTF.

This CDR3 reads CASSQGIGLSSYNSPLHF. Here the CDR3 DNA reads TGTGCCAGCAGCCAGGGCATAGGCCTGAGCTCCTATAATTCACCCCTCCACTTT. The rearrangement links TRBV11-2 to TRBJ1-6, with D perhaps TRBD1 (5 bases). CDR3 length: 18 amino acids. The V gene lost 5 bases and the J gene lost 0 bases, with 17 bases spanning the gap. CDR1 is SGHAT, CDR2 FQNNGV, per germline.

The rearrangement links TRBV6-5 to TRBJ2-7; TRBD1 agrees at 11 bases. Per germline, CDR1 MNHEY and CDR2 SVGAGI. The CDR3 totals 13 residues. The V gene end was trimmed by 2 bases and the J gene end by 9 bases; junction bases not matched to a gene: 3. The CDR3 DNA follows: TGTGCCAGCAGTTACGCGGACAGGGGGCGGCAGTACTTC. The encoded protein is CASSYADRGRQYF.

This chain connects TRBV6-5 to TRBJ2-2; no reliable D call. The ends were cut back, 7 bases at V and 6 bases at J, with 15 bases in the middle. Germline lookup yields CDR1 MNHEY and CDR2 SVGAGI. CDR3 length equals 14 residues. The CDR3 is CASTNLPGSGELFF. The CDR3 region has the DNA TGTGCCAGCACTAACCTCCCCGGTTCCGGGGAGCTGTTTTTT.

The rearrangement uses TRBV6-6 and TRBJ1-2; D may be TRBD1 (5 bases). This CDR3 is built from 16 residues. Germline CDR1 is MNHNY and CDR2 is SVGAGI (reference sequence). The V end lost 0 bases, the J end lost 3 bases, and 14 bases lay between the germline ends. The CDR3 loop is CASSYSEGKGYYGYTF. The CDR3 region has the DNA TGTGCCAGCAGTTACTCGGAGGGGAAGGGGTACTATGGCTACACCTTC.

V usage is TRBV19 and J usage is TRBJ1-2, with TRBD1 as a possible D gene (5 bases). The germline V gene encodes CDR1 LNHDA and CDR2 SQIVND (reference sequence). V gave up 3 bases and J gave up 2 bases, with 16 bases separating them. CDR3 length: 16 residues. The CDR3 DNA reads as TGTGCCAGTAGTATGAGACAGCAAACCCACAACTATGGCTACACCTTC. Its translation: CASSMRQQTHNYGYTF. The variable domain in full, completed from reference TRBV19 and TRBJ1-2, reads DGGITQSPKYLFRKEGQNVTLSCEQNLNHDAMYWYRQDPGQGLRLIYYSQIVNDFQKGDIAEGYSVSREKKESFPLTVTSAQKNPTAFYLCASSMRQQTHNYGYTFGSGTRLTVV.